This paragraph covers one T cell receptor (beta chain) sequence. CDR1 and CDR2 from the germline V gene are GTSNPN and SVGIG (reference sequence). V lost 3 bases to trimming and J lost 4 bases, with 12 bases between them. The CDR3 totals 13 residues. The data originate from a study of beta chain features in type 1 diabetes. Sorting with CD45RO/CCR7/CD25/CD127/CD95/CD27 yielded naive, central memory, regulatory and stem-like memory CD4+ cells. Isolated RNA was reverse transcribed in full, so expressed TCRB transcripts were sequenced. Some clones are missing from TCRdb's copy, which holds only in-frame ones; the method was immunoSEQ multiplex PCR. Of 250,000 or so clones listed, around 68% are singletons.

What was sequenced was naive CD4+ T cells from blood. The rearrangement links TRBV30 to TRBJ1-2; D gene ambiguous. This clonotype was obtained from a man aged 30-40 years in good health. CDR3 nucleotide sequence: TGTGCCTGGAGACCGGGCTCGATCTATGGCTACACCTTC. It is translated as CAWRPGSIYGYTF. Together with reference TRBV30 and TRBJ1-2, the CDR3 gives the full variable domain: SQTIHQWPATLVQPVGSPLSLECTVEGTSNPNLYWYRQAAGRGLQLLFYSVGIGQISSEVPQNLSASRPQDRQFILSSKKLLLSDSGFYLCAWRPGSIYGYTFGSGTRLTVV.